Listed below are T cell receptor beta chains from one sample, sequenced in a study of blood T cells in healthy people across ages. MiXCR, run by TCRdb on the 5' RACE reads, gives a single entry per CDR3 protein. The table has around 1,000,000 distinct CDR3 sequences, about 23% seen once; the top ten hold less than 0.75%. This same sample was also taken into another study, of T cells of mothers and their children.

The sample consisted of blood. The receptors derive from a girl aged 2 to 10 in good health. Both conserved end residues are trimmed from each CDR3. A D gene is named only where the DNA matches it firmly.

>TRBJ2-5|TRBV6-1|-
ASSEAGQGMRQY
>TRBJ2-3|TRBV5-1|TRBD2
ASSLPPGLAGTDTQY
>TRBJ2-2|TRBV20-1|-
SARHSSYTGELF
>TRBJ2-6|TRBV3-1|-
ASSLRAFLPNGANVLT
>TRBJ1-1|TRBV6-2/TRBV6-3|-
ASRGPTGEAF
>TRBJ2-3|TRBV6-1|-
ASSEGWVELDTQY
>TRBJ2-3|TRBV28|TRBD2
ATIGTSGVPSTDTQY
>TRBJ2-1|TRBV9|-
ASSVGVHNEQF
>TRBJ1-1|TRBV12-3/TRBV12-4|-
ASSLGPYGGEWTEAF
>TRBJ2-1|TRBV29-1|-
SVASLGGGPNEQF
>TRBJ1-4|TRBV4-3|-
ASSQGPVTNEKLF
>TRBJ2-7|TRBV28|-
ASSLMDYYEQY
>TRBJ2-5|TRBV27|TRBD1
ASSRQGQETQY
>TRBJ2-1|TRBV7-6|TRBD1
ASSLGQGEAYNEQF
>TRBJ2-5|TRBV19|-
ASSIPNPGSETQY
>TRBJ2-6|TRBV4-1|TRBD1
ASRPTGDSGANVLT
>TRBJ2-7|TRBV7-6|-
ASSPSPGPSVHEQY
>TRBJ1-2|TRBV4-3|-
ASSQELLAGGYT
>TRBJ2-6|TRBV5-6|-
ASSRTESGANVLT
>TRBJ1-3|TRBV7-9|-
ASSSNGQRGGNTIY
>TRBJ2-1|TRBV7-3|TRBD2
ASSPGTTYNEQF
>TRBJ1-2|TRBV11-2|TRBD1
ARSLVDRGWGGYT
>TRBJ1-1|TRBV3-1|-
ASSRNRGVPAPGAF
>TRBJ1-1|TRBV7-2|TRBD1
ASSLASQGARGEAF
>-|TRBV29-1|TRBD2
SVTGLAGGTYNEQF
>TRBJ2-7|TRBV29-1|-
SVERQEESYEQY
>TRBJ1-5|TRBV6-2/TRBV6-3|TRBD1
ASKGAAGQPQH
>TRBJ2-7|TRBV4-3|-
ASSQDRLAPTYEQY
>-|TRBV18|TRBD1
ASSPGTGPNEQY
>-|TRBV24-1|-
ATGTNGNEQF
>TRBJ2-6|TRBV7-6|-
ASSRESETESGANVLT
>TRBJ2-3|TRBV12-5|TRBD2
ASGSRAGRTTDTQY
>TRBJ1-4|TRBV18|TRBD1
ASSPDRDGEKLF
>TRBJ1-2|TRBV7-8|-
ASSPGGVSQGYT
>TRBJ2-3|TRBV4-3|-
ASSQDPLAGTDTQY
>TRBJ2-5|TRBV5-1|TRBD2
ASSPLFGLDPFEQY
>TRBJ2-4|TRBV15|-
ATSIARAKNIQY
>TRBJ2-5|TRBV3-1|TRBD2
ASTGTSGQETQY
>-|TRBV3-1|-
ASSWSGEFYNEQF
>TRBJ2-4|TRBV11-2|-
ASRAFGGERY